These 6 T cell receptor beta chains came from one sample sequenced in a study of cytomegalovirus exposure and HLA in healthy donors. Researchers ran the PCR with 60 Vbeta and 13 Jbeta primers. Produced via immunoSEQ multiplex PCR; TCRdb's table is partial and in-frame only. In the table there are around 64,000 clones, around 86% of which are singletons. Sequencing used PBMCs. The receptors shown here come from a woman aged 25-40 years in good health and CMV-seronegative.

The chain joins TRBV14 to TRBJ2-7; the D is unclear. The CDR3 extends over 13 amino acids. Between the trimmed V and J ends, which lost 1 base and 3 bases, there was a span of 7 bases. Per the germline V gene, CDR1 is SGHDN and CDR2 is FVKESK. The CDR3 protein is CASSQGNSYEQYF. The DNA of the CDR3 is TGTGCCAGCAGCCAAGGGAACAGCTACGAGCAGTACTTC.

Points on this clone: The identical CDR3 is also encoded by other nucleotide sequences in the sample. The V and J genes are TRBV11-1 and TRBJ2-1; 8 bases map to TRBD1. The ends lost 3 bases at V and 10 bases at J; junction bases unmatched: 8. From germline, CDR1 is SGHAT and CDR2 FQDESV (reference sequence). The CDR3 runs 14 residues. The CDR3 region is CASSFQGAGKEQFF. CDR3 nucleotide sequence: TGTGCCAGCAGCTTTCAGGGGGCTGGCAAAGAGCAGTTCTTC.

This clone was found once. CDR3 in amino acids: CASSSRGVKSSYEQYF. The CDR3 DNA follows: TGTGCCAGCAGCTCAAGAGGTGTAAAGAGCTCCTACGAGCAGTACTTC. This chain joins TRBV7-2 and TRBJ2-7; no firm D call. V lost 4 bases and J 0 bases, leaving 16 bases between the germline ends. The CDR3 spans 16 residues. Germline V CDR1 and CDR2: SGHTA, FQGNSA.

The V call is TRBV15, the J call TRBJ1-5; 7 bases match TRBD1. In germline, CDR1 is LNHNV, CDR2 YYDKDF (reference sequence). With 5 bases clipped from V and 6 bases from J, the junction kept 7 bases outside the gene matches. The CDR3 spans 14 residues. The CDR3 nucleotides are TGTGCCACCAGCCTGGGACAGACCCCTCAGCCCCAGCATTTT. This sequence encodes CATSLGQTPQPQHF.

The CDR3 bases are TGTGCCAGCAGTCGGACTAGCGGGTCCACAGATACGCAGTATTTT. Amino acids: CASSRTSGSTDTQYF. The chain combines TRBV2 with TRBJ2-3; 11 bases agree with TRBD2. V shed 5 bases and J 2 bases; nucleotides not matched to a gene: 3. Germline CDR1 is SNHLY and CDR2 is FYNNEI. CDR3 length: 15 amino acids.

The V call is TRBV19, the J call TRBJ2-7; 9 bases align to TRBD1. The V gene end was trimmed by 8 bases and the J gene end by 6 bases; junction bases not matched to a gene: 8. Germline lookup yields CDR1 LNHDA and CDR2 SQIVND (reference sequence). This CDR3 region has 13 residues. In DNA, the CDR3 is TGTGCCAGTGCCGGGGACAGGGAGGTCGAGCAGTACTTC. Amino acids: CASAGDREVEQYF. The entire variable domain, with the rest obtained from reference TRBV19 and TRBJ2-7, is as follows: DGGITQSPKYLFRKEGQNVTLSCEQNLNHDAMYWYRQDPGQGLRLIYYSQIVNDFQKGDIAEGYSVSREKKESFPLTVTSAQKNPTAFYLCASAGDREVEQYFGPGTRLTVT.